What follows are 29 T cell receptor beta chains derived from one specimen sequenced in a study of T-cell memory formation after mild COVID-19. Each CDR3 protein gets one entry after TCRdb re-called the 5' RACE reads with MiXCR. The table lists approximately 340,000 distinct CDR3 sequences, 10% to 15% of them singletons. What was sequenced was PBMCs or a T cell subset sorted from them (not recorded which). Receptors were obtained from a man between 18 and 29 years old who had mild COVID-19 (a few samples of this study predate the infection). Cell type and time point are not known.

This clonotype was counted ten times or more. The chain recombines TRBV20-1 with TRBJ2-3; 11 bases map to TRBD2. Trimming removed 3 bases from V and 2 bases from J; junction bases left unmatched: 13. Germline V gene sequence: CDR1 DFQATT, CDR2 SNEGSKA (reference sequence). The CDR3 has 18 residues. The CDR3 reads CSASPPQASGGLTDTQYF. The CDR3 DNA follows: TGCAGTGCTAGTCCCCCGCAGGCTAGCGGGGGGCTCACAGATACGCAGTATTTT.

The genes are TRBV20-1 and TRBJ2-5; maybe TRBD2 (6 bases). The CDR3 is 14 amino acids. Germline lookup yields CDR1 DFQATT and CDR2 SNEGSKA (reference sequence). V was pared by 6 bases and J by 3 bases, with 17 bases between. CDR3 loop: CSAAGAGLEETQYF. CDR3 coding DNA: TGCAGTGCAGCTGGGGCGGGGCTCGAAGAGACCCAGTACTTC.

This clonotype was observed a single time. V is TRBV19 and J is TRBJ2-7; a possible D gene is TRBD2 (6 bases). Germline-derived CDR1 and CDR2 are LNHDA and SQIVND (reference sequence). The CDR3 spans 16 residues. The germline V and J ends were trimmed by 5 bases and 0 bases, with 17 bases remaining between them. This CDR3 reads CASSSQEGRHSYEQYF. Written as DNA, the CDR3 is TGTGCCAGTAGTTCCCAGGAGGGTAGACACTCCTACGAGCAGTACTTC.

Only a few counts were recorded for this clonotype. The chain joins TRBV7-3 to TRBJ1-1; D gene ambiguous. V was cut by 5 bases and J by 2 bases, with 15 bases left in between. CDR1 and CDR2 (germline): SGHTA, FQGTGA. This CDR3 has 15 amino acids. This chain's CDR3 is CASSPSGLSNTEAFF. CDR3 bases: TGTGCCAGCAGCCCCAGCGGGCTATCTAACACTGAAGCTTTCTTT.

The chain carries TRBV5-4 and TRBJ2-3, with 8 positions matching TRBD1. With 4 bases clipped from V and 4 bases from J, the junction kept 8 bases outside the gene matches. CDR3 size: 15 residues. Germline V gene data show CDR1 as SGHNT and CDR2 as YYREEE (reference sequence). CDR3 bases: TGTGCCAGCAGCGCCGAACGGGACAGGCCAGATACGCAGTATTTT. As protein: CASSAERDRPDTQYF. The full variable domain, completed using reference TRBV5-4 and TRBJ2-3, is ETGVTQSPTHLIKTRGQQVTLRCSSQSGHNTVSWYQQALGQGPQFIFQYYREEENGRGNFPPRFSGLQFPNYSSELNVNALELDDSALYLCASSAERDRPDTQYFGPGTRLTVL.

This clonotype was counted at least ten times. The genes are TRBV10-3 and TRBJ2-3; 8 bases map to TRBD1. Looked up from germline, CDR1 is ENHRY and CDR2 is SYGVKD. The CDR3 runs to 15 residues. The V and J ends lost 6 bases and 2 bases, in that order; junction bases with no gene match: 7. The CDR3 sequence is CAIRLTDRVTDTQYF. The CDR3 DNA reads as TGTGCCATCAGGCTCACGGACAGGGTCACAGATACGCAGTATTTT.

This clonotype was counted between two and nine times. The rearrangement joins TRBV7-6 to TRBJ2-3; 7 bases fit TRBD1. The V segment lost 4 bases and the J segment 0 bases; nucleotides outside the gene matches: 7. Germline-derived CDR1 and CDR2 are SGHVS and FNYEAQ. The CDR3 has 16 amino acids. CDR3 nucleotide sequence: TGTGCCAGCAGCTACTCGACAGGGAGTAGCACAGATACGCAGTATTTT. It yields the protein CASSYSTGSSTDTQYF. Full variable domain (rest looked up from reference TRBV7-6 and TRBJ2-3): GAGVSQSPRYKVTKRGQDVALRCDPISGHVSLYWYRQALGQGPEFLTYFNYEAQQDKSGLPNDRFSAERPEGSISTLTIQRTEQRDSAMYRCASSYSTGSSTDTQYFGPGTRLTVL.

This clonotype was counted only a few times. This chain uses TRBV6-6 with TRBJ1-1, with D unresolved. CDR1 is MNHNY, CDR2 SVGAGI, per germline (reference sequence). The CDR3 extends over 13 amino acids. Deletions cut 5 bases from V and 5 bases from J, with 12 bases between. CDR3 loop: CASSDQVATEAFF. In DNA, the CDR3 is TGTGCCAGCAGTGATCAGGTAGCAACTGAAGCTTTCTTT.

V gene TRBV7-2 combines with J gene TRBJ2-7; D is ambiguous. Trimming cost V 1 base and J 3 bases, with 10 bases left between them. Germline V gene data show CDR1 as SGHTA and CDR2 as FQGNSA. This CDR3 is 14 amino acids long. CDR3 amino acids: CASSLGAPSYEQYF. The CDR3 DNA is TGTGCCAGCAGCTTAGGGGCCCCTAGCTACGAGCAGTACTTC.

This clonotype was detected only a few times. The chain has TRBV11-2 and TRBJ2-1; 7 bases line up with TRBD1. Germline-derived CDR1 and CDR2 are SGHAT and FQNNGV. The CDR3 consists of 16 residues. V gave up 5 bases and J gave up 2 bases; unmatched junction bases: 9. The CDR3 nucleotides are TGTGCCAGCAGCCCGACTCCACAGGGGCCCTACAATGAGCAGTTCTTC. This translates into CASSPTPQGPYNEQFF.

The rearrangement links TRBV7-6 to TRBJ2-4; a possible D gene is TRBD1 (6 bases). Germline CDR1 is SGHVS and CDR2 is FNYEAQ. CDR3 length equals 14 residues. The germline V and J ends were trimmed by 1 base and 8 bases, with 12 bases remaining between them. CDR3 sequence (DNA): TGTGCCAGCAGCTTAGGAGGGGGAGATCACATTCAGTACTTC. Protein sequence: CASSLGGGDHIQYF.

The J gene is TRBJ2-1, the V gene TRBV7-3; TRBD1 aligns across 9 bases. This CDR3 spans 15 amino acids. Germline V lookup: CDR1 SGHTA, CDR2 FQGTGA. After removal of 3 bases from V and 7 bases from J, the junction contained 7 bases not matched to a gene. For the CDR3, the DNA is TGTGCCAGCAGCTTGTCCGGGACAGGGATAAATGAGCAGTTCTTC. This translates into CASSLSGTGINEQFF.

The rearrangement uses TRBV6-6 and TRBJ2-7, with 12 bases matching TRBD2. Germline CDR1 and CDR2: MNHNY and SVGAGI (reference sequence). The CDR3 totals 16 residues. The V segment lost 6 bases and the J segment 5 bases; nucleotides outside the gene matches: 11. CDR3 in DNA: TGTGCCAGCAGCCGCTCTAGCGGGGGGGCCAGCAACGAGCAGTACGTC. Its translation: CASSRSSGGASNEQYV.

This rearrangement joins TRBV7-9 to TRBJ2-5, with 8 positions matching TRBD1. The V gene end was trimmed by 7 bases and the J gene end by 1 base; junction bases not matched to a gene: 5. Germline V gene sequence: CDR1 SEHNR, CDR2 FQNEAQ (reference sequence). This CDR3 has 14 amino acids. The CDR3 here is CASNAQGGQETQYF. The CDR3 nucleotides are TGTGCCAGCAACGCACAGGGGGGCCAAGAGACCCAGTACTTC.

The sample holds a few counts of this clonotype. The chain links TRBV11-2 to TRBJ2-1; weak D call: TRBD2 (6 bases). Trimming cost V 5 bases and J 9 bases, with 20 bases left between them. The germline gives CDR1 SGHAT, CDR2 FQNNGV. CDR3 size: 15 residues. The CDR3 DNA reads as TGTGCCAGCAGCCCCTCCTGGCCTAGCGAAGGTGAGCAGTTCTTC. It is translated as CASSPSWPSEGEQFF.

This clonotype was seen more than once but under ten times. The chain is built from TRBV27 and TRBJ2-3; D could derive from TRBD1 or TRBD2 (5 bases each). V lost 6 bases and J lost 2, with 18 bases in between. This CDR3 is built from 16 residues. Looked up from germline, CDR1 is MNHEY and CDR2 is SMNVEV (reference sequence). The CDR3 DNA sequence: TGTGCCAGCAGATCGATCACCGGGGCCTTCACAGATACGCAGTATTTT. Encoded protein: CASRSITGAFTDTQYF.

The table lists this clonotype with a few counts. This chain uses TRBV5-6 with TRBJ1-2; D is uncertain. V was trimmed by 3 bases and J by 8 bases, leaving 14 bases between them. Looked up from germline, CDR1 is SGHDT and CDR2 is YYEEEE. The CDR3 is made up of 13 amino acids. The CDR3 here is CASSSYRAGGYTF. Written as DNA, the CDR3 is TGTGCCAGCAGCTCATACCGGGCCGGGGGCTACACCTTC.

This chain uses TRBV7-9 with TRBJ2-3, with D possibly TRBD2 on 6 matching bases. The CDR3 has 15 residues. Between the trimmed V and J ends, which lost 5 bases and 1 base, there was a span of 13 bases. Germline-derived CDR1 and CDR2 are SEHNR and FQNEAQ (reference sequence). The CDR3 DNA follows: TGTGCCAGCAGCCACGTGACGGGGGGCACAGATACGCAGTATTTT. It is translated as CASSHVTGGTDTQYF.

The chain combines TRBV29-1 with TRBJ2-1; 8 bases agree with TRBD1. Germline V CDR1 and CDR2: SQVTM, ANQGSEA. Germline trimming cut 6 bases from V and 8 bases from J; bases unmatched to any gene: 3. The CDR3 extends over 11 amino acids. The CDR3, as DNA: TGCAGCGTGGACAGGGCGCATGAGCAGTTCTTC. Its protein is CSVDRAHEQFF.

The chain combines TRBV30 with TRBJ1-3, with D perhaps matching TRBD1 (5 bases). Germline lookup yields CDR1 GTSNPN and CDR2 SVGIG (reference sequence). V lost 7 bases, J lost 1 base, and 8 bases lay in between. CDR3 size: 12 residues. CDR3 bases: TGTGCCTTCGGACATTCTGGAAACACCATATATTTT. It is translated as CAFGHSGNTIYF.

J is TRBJ1-2 and V is TRBV7-9; 8 bases agree with TRBD1. Germline assignment: CDR1 SEHNR and CDR2 FQNEAQ (reference sequence). Unmatched junction bases numbered 5, after V lost 7 bases and J lost 4 bases. There are 13 residues in the CDR3. CDR3 sequence (DNA): TGTGCCAGCATCACGACAGGGGCCTATGGCTACACCTTC. Translated, it gives CASITTGAYGYTF.

The chain has TRBV6-1 and TRBJ2-7; 10 bases map to TRBD1. CDR3 length: 16 residues. With 5 bases clipped from V and 2 bases from J, the junction kept 9 bases outside the gene matches. Germline-derived CDR1 and CDR2 are MNHNS and SASEGT. The CDR3 nucleotides read TGTGCCAGCAGTCTTCTCCCCGGGACAGGGGCCTACGAGCAGTACGTC. This encodes CASSLLPGTGAYEQYV.

This clonotype was picked up a small number of times. The J gene is TRBJ2-1, the V gene TRBV5-5; D might be TRBD1 (6 bases). The CDR3 length is 12 residues. Germline values: CDR1 SGHKS, CDR2 YYEKEE (reference sequence). With 3 bases removed from V and 7 bases from J, the gap between germline ends came to 8 bases. The CDR3 loop is CASSYGTNEQFF. As DNA, the CDR3 is TGTGCCAGCAGCTATGGGACAAATGAGCAGTTCTTC.

V and J are TRBV5-1 and TRBJ2-3; D is undetermined. In germline, CDR1 is SGHRS, CDR2 YFSETQ. This CDR3 is 14 amino acids long. V lost 3 bases to trimming and J lost 5 bases, with 13 bases between them. The CDR3: CASSSQDGEDTQYF. The CDR3 DNA reads TGCGCCAGCAGCTCCCAGGATGGGGAAGATACGCAGTATTTT.

V usage is TRBV7-9 and J usage is TRBJ1-1, with 8 nucleotides matching TRBD1. This CDR3 comprises 15 residues. The V and J ends lost 2 bases and 5 bases, in that order; junction bases with no gene match: 7. CDR1 is SEHNR and CDR2 is FQNEAQ in the germline V gene (reference sequence). CDR3 protein: CASSLPRQGRTEAFF. The DNA of the CDR3 is TGTGCCAGCAGCTTACCGAGACAGGGGAGGACTGAAGCTTTCTTT.

This clonotype was counted at least ten times. The V and J genes are TRBV7-2 and TRBJ2-4, with D uncertain. The V and J ends lost 1 base and 12 bases respectively, with 16 bases between them. This CDR3 has 14 residues. Looked up from germline, CDR1 is SGHTA and CDR2 is FQGNSA. For the CDR3, the DNA is TGTGCCAGCAGCTTAGTCGCGGCCCAATGGGATCAGTACTTC. It specifies CASSLVAAQWDQYF.

A few counts support this clonotype. The genes are TRBV6-5 and TRBJ2-4; the D is unclear. Germline CDR1 MNHEY, CDR2 SVGAGI. CDR3 size: 14 residues. Trimming left V 2 bases short and J 4 bases short, with 9 bases between. The CDR3 is CASSYGDRKNIQYF. CDR3 coding DNA: TGTGCCAGCAGTTACGGAGATCGAAAAAACATTCAGTACTTC.

This clonotype showed up just a few times. V usage is TRBV6-2 or TRBV6-3 and J usage is TRBJ1-2, with D unresolved. The CDR3 runs 14 residues. In germline, CDR1 is MNHEY, CDR2 SVGEGT. Trimming took 0 bases from V and 8 from J, leaving 13 bases between them. The CDR3 DNA follows: TGTGCCAGCAGTTACTCGCCCAGGTTGCCGGGCTACACCTTC. Its translation: CASSYSPRLPGYTF.

The chain joins TRBV18 to TRBJ2-4; D gene ambiguous. CDR1 and CDR2 (germline): KGHSH, LQKENI. This CDR3 region has 15 residues. Trimming stripped 2 bases from V and 5 bases from J, with 13 bases between. This CDR3 reads CASSPIDTEENIQYF. In nucleotides, the CDR3 is TGTGCCAGCTCACCAATAGACACTGAGGAAAACATTCAGTACTTC.